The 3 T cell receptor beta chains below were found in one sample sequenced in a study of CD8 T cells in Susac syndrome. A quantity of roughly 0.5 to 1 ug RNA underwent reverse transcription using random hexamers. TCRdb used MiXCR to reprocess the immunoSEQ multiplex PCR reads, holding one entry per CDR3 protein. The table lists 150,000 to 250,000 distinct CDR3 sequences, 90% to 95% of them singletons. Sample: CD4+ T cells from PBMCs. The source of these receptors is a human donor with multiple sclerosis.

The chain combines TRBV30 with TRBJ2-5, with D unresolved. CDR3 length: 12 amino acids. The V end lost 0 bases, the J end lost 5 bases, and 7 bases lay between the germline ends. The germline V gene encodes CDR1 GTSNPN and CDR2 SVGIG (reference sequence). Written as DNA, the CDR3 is TGTGCCTGGAGTGTAATTGAGGAGACCCAGTACTTC. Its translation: CAWSVIEETQYF. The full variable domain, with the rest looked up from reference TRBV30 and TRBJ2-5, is SQTIHQWPATLVQPVGSPLSLECTVEGTSNPNLYWYRQAAGRGLQLLFYSVGIGQISSEVPQNLSASRPQDRQFILSSKKLLLSDSGFYLCAWSVIEETQYFGPGTRLLVL.

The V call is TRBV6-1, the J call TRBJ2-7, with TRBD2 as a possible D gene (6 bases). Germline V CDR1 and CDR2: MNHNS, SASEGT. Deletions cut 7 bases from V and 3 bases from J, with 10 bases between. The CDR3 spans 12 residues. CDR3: CASMTRNYEQYF. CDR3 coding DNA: TGTGCCAGCATGACTAGAAACTACGAGCAGTACTTC.

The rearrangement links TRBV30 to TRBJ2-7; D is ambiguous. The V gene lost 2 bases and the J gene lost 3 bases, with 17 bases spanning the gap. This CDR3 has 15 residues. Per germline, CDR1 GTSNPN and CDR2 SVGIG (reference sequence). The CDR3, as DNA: TGTGCCTGGAGTTTAAGTTGGGGTTCTGGCTACGAGCAGTACTTC. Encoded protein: CAWSLSWGSGYEQYF.